This TCR beta chain was captured in a study of T cell changes during pregnancy in multiple sclerosis (dated by TCRdb to about 2019). Regarding the complete study: In women with multiple sclerosis, the researchers looked at how the T cell repertoire shifted as pregnancy progressed.

Libraries came from the immunoSEQ multiplex PCR assay. The table comes from immuneACCESS by way of TCRdb, which keeps in-frame sequences with V and J called. Part of the clones is missing from these tables; in studies checked, under half for an unresolved V gene and the rest for unknown reasons. The sample contains approximately 70,000 clones, about 91% of them found a single time. In total, the top ten clones hold over 1.3% of the sample. At the junction V is shortened by 5 bases and J by 7 bases; bases outside the gene matches: 12. The CDR3 measures 16 amino acids from cysteine to phenylalanine. The retained sequence is limited to the CDR3, 48 bases, with the frame set at the first base. Looking up the germline V gene (reference sequence) yields CDR1 PRHDT and CDR2 FYEKMQ. Regarding this clone: What antigen it recognizes has not been identified. Base-call qualities are not available, and no considerably larger clone is one nucleotide away.

Source: peripheral blood, taken in the second trimester of pregnancy. The TCR was taken from a female donor in good health, enrolled as a control in a pregnancy study. The chain is encoded by TRBV13 joined to TRBJ2-1, and TRBD2 aligns with 9 junction nucleotides. The DNA is TGTGCCAGCAGCGGGGGTAGCGGGAGCCTGGCAAATGAGCAGTTCTTC. It specifies CASSGGSGSLANEQFF.